This T cell receptor beta chain is drawn from a study of OX40 agonist ivuxolimab in advanced cancers. Any history of autoimmune disease or systemic immunosuppression disqualified patients. Sampled blood was obtained at baseline, cycle 4 day 1, and cycle 7 day 1. Germline CDR1 MNHEY, CDR2 SVGAGI. Trimming left V 6 bases short and J 13 bases short, with 24 bases between. The CDR3 consists of 14 residues. Sequenced by immunoSEQ multiplex PCR; TCRdb stores in-frame clones only, minus some. Among 73,000 or so clones listed, around 86% were seen once. The rearrangement joins TRBV6-5 to TRBJ1-2; D unclear. The clonotype originates from an adult with an advanced solid tumor such as melanoma, head and neck, liver or kidney cancer. The sample in question was CD4+ or CD8+ T cells sorted from blood, obtained in a trial of the OX40 agonist ivuxolimab. The DNA for the CDR3 is TGTGCCAGCAGGATACGGACGGAGAGTAGAATCTCCACCTTC. It codes for CASRIRTESRISTF.